The TCR beta chain described here comes from a study of tumor-infiltrating lymphocytes in primary liver carcinoma. Across the study: In every tissue type, samples returned a similar yield of roughly 3.65 to 7.13 million productive TCRbeta reads. Study-level results: Against blood, tumors held a significantly higher top-250-clone fraction (p = 0.039). Samples were bulk unsorted, so CD4+ and CD8+ repertoires were not compared.

TCR beta cDNA was reverse-transcribed from roughly 520 ng of total RNA. The reaction used a constant-region primer and ProtoScript II reverse transcriptase. TCR beta libraries came from three nested multiplex PCR rounds using slightly modified ARM-PCR. Running 9 to 11 cycles apiece, the first two PCR rounds relied on TRBV1-TRBV30 forward primers together with a C-beta reverse primer. TCRdb independently ran MiXCR on the multiplex PCR reads; one entry per CDR3 protein. Among about 310,000 distinct CDR3 sequences listed, roughly 60% were seen once. For blood RNA, unsorted whole blood served as the source, and germline DNA was extracted too. Only a few counts were recorded for this clonotype. Antigen: not known. The length of the CDR3 is 15 residues. The V gene's germline CDR1 is MDHEN and CDR2 SYDVKM. The V and J ends lost 8 bases and 5 bases, in that order; junction bases with no gene match: 10.

This sequence was found in a woman in her twenties or thirties with primary liver carcinoma and hepatitis B virus infection. Sequenced: peripheral blood. The V call is TRBV28, the J call TRBJ2-1, with TRBD2 identical over 9 bases. This chain's CDR3 is CASGNSGSGNNEQFF. DNA of the CDR3: TGTGCCAGCGGAAATAGCGGGAGCGGGAACAATGAGCAGTTCTTC.